This TCR beta chain was obtained from a study of T cell repertoires in cytomegalovirus infection. TCRdb redid the calling of the reads with MiXCR, one entry per CDR3 protein. This table holds 140,000 to 150,000 distinct CDR3 sequences, roughly a third found once. From germline, CDR1 is MNHEY and CDR2 SMNVEV (reference sequence). V lost 2 bases, J lost 7 bases, and 14 bases lay in between. The CDR3 has 15 residues. This clonotype was observed a handful of times. As yet, its antigen is unknown. This TCR was sampled from a human donor in good health (CMV status not recorded). Some clones in this sample may be carry-over from other donors' samples. Sequenced material: CD8+ T cells from cultured PBMCs, taken from culture after CMV antigen stimulation. The chain is built from TRBV27 and TRBJ1-4; D might be TRBD1 (5 bases). The CDR3 DNA reads as TGTGCCAGCAGTTTAGTTGGGGGATGGGGTGAAAAACTGTTTTTT. Amino acid sequence: CASSLVGGWGEKLFF.